These 21 T cell receptor beta chains came from one sample sequenced in a study of control samples from healthy donors and cancer patients. Only in-frame clones appear in the TCRdb table, and some are missing; sequencing was by immunoSEQ multiplex PCR. Found here are approximately 100,000 clones, about 89% of them singletons; the top ten hold under 20%. The sequenced sample consisted of PBMCs. These receptor sequences come from a man aged 55 to 70 with lung cancer.

This chain links TRBV5-6 with TRBJ1-5; 7 bases map to TRBD1. Germline-derived CDR1 and CDR2 are SGHDT and YYEEEE. The CDR3 covers 15 residues. Trimming removed 2 bases from V and 3 bases from J; junction bases left unmatched: 5. The CDR3: CASSLAGGYNQPQHF. As DNA, the CDR3 is TGTGCCAGCAGCTTAGCAGGGGGTTACAATCAGCCCCAGCATTTT. Full variable domain (rest looked up from reference TRBV5-6 and TRBJ1-5): DAGVTQSPTHLIKTRGQQVTLRCSPKSGHDTVSWYQQALGQGPQFIFQYYEEEERQRGNFPDRFSGHQFPNYSSELNVNALLLGDSALYLCASSLAGGYNQPQHFGDGTRLSIL.

CDR3 region: CASRETGSGNTIYF. CDR3 DNA: TGTGCCAGCAGAGAGACAGGGTCTGGAAACACCATATATTTT. The chain links TRBV3-1 (or the pseudogene TRBV3-2) to TRBJ1-3; TRBD1 aligns across 7 bases. The trim removed 6 bases at V and 1 base at J, leaving 3 bases unmatched. Germline CDR1 reads LGHDT; CDR2 reads YNNKEL (reference sequence). The CDR3 sequence is 14 residues long.

The chain couples TRBV25-1 to TRBJ2-1, with 8 bases that match TRBD2. From germline, CDR1 is MGHDK and CDR2 SYGVNS. This CDR3 has 16 residues. V trimming: 1 base; J trimming: 8 bases; junction bases outside the gene matches: 10. This chain's CDR3 is CASSEFSAGGGDEQFF. DNA for the CDR3: TGTGCCAGCAGTGAATTTTCTGCGGGGGGTGGGGATGAGCAGTTCTTC.

This clone has only one observation. The CDR3 reads CASSEGTGGYGYTF. The CDR3 nucleotides read TGCGCCAGCAGCGAGGGGACAGGGGGATATGGCTACACCTTC. The chain couples TRBV5-1 to TRBJ1-2; 11 bases align to TRBD1. CDR1 and CDR2 (germline): SGHRS, YFSETQ. With V trimmed by 4 bases and J by 5 bases, 4 bases remained unmatched. The CDR3 contains 14 residues.

CDR3 region: CASSFGAGTDTQYF. The CDR3 DNA reads TGTGCCAGCAGCTTTGGGGCGGGGACGGATACGCAGTATTTT. The chain couples TRBV13 to TRBJ2-3, with D possibly TRBD2 on 6 matching bases. The germline gives CDR1 PRHDT, CDR2 FYEKMQ (reference sequence). The CDR3 length is 14 residues. Trimming took off 3 bases at V and 6 bases at J, with 13 bases between the two ends.

The chain joins TRBV7-2 to TRBJ2-2; D is ambiguous. The germline gives CDR1 SGHTA, CDR2 FQGNSA. The CDR3 covers 15 residues. Trimming stripped 5 bases from V and 4 bases from J, with 14 bases between. CDR3 protein: CASSKTGSSTGELFF. DNA of the CDR3: TGTGCCAGCAGCAAAACCGGGTCTTCCACCGGGGAGCTGTTTTTT.

The chain couples TRBV5-1 to TRBJ1-1; 7 bases line up with TRBD1. The CDR3 extends over 14 amino acids. V lost 1 base to trimming and J lost 4 bases; unmatched junction nucleotides: 4. Germline loops: CDR1 SGHRS, CDR2 YFSETQ. The CDR3 is CASSLRGQSTEAFF. CDR3 coding DNA: TGCGCCAGCAGCTTGAGGGGACAGTCCACTGAAGCTTTCTTT.

V usage is TRBV6-1 and J usage is TRBJ1-5; 7 positions agree with TRBD1. V lost 3 bases and J lost 4; bases outside the gene matches: 9. The germline V gene encodes CDR1 MNHNS and CDR2 SASEGT. This CDR3 spans 16 amino acids. CDR3 residues: CASSDGTATVNQPQHF. In DNA form, the CDR3 reads TGTGCCAGCAGTGATGGGACAGCAACGGTAAATCAGCCCCAGCATTTT.

V is TRBV7-3 and J is TRBJ2-2, with 11 bases that match TRBD1. There are 17 residues in the CDR3. Losses at the gene ends were 4 bases for V and 5 bases for J; bases not matched to a gene: 9. The germline gives CDR1 SGHTA, CDR2 FQGTGA. The CDR3 here is CASSSFGQGARTGELFF. DNA of the CDR3: TGTGCCAGCAGCTCCTTCGGACAGGGGGCTCGAACCGGGGAGCTGTTTTTT. Filled out from reference TRBV7-3 and TRBJ2-2, the complete variable domain reads GAGVSQTPSNKVTEKGKYVELRCDPISGHTALYWYRQSLGQGPEFLIYFQGTGAADDSGLPNDRFFAVRPEGSVSTLKIQRTERGDSAVYLCASSSFGQGARTGELFFGEGSRLTVL.

V and J are TRBV7-3 and TRBJ1-2; D unresolved. Germline V gene data show CDR1 as SGHTA and CDR2 as FQGTGA. V was clipped by 2 bases and J by 2 bases, with 9 bases between them. The CDR3 loop spans 14 amino acids. CDR3 region: CASSLQPGNYGYTF. As DNA, the CDR3 is TGTGCCAGCAGCTTACAACCAGGAAACTATGGCTACACCTTC.

The chain combines TRBV6-6 with TRBJ1-1; 10 positions agree with TRBD1. The junction had 10 bases not matched to a gene; V was cut back by 5 bases and J by 1 base. The CDR3 consists of 17 residues. CDR1 and CDR2 (germline): MNHNY, SVGAGI (reference sequence). The CDR3 sequence: CASSPSRQGARNTEAFF. The CDR3 nucleotides are TGTGCCAGCAGTCCTAGTCGACAGGGGGCCAGGAACACTGAAGCTTTCTTT.

The V and J genes are TRBV24-1 and TRBJ2-3; TRBD1 or TRBD2 may be the D gene (5 bases each). Germline values: CDR1 KGHDR, CDR2 SFDVKD. Trimming cost V 5 bases and J 3 bases, with 11 bases left between them. The CDR3 spans 14 residues. In DNA, the CDR3 is TGTGCCACCAGTGGTGGGGGAAGGACAGATACGCAGTATTTT. Protein product: CATSGGGRTDTQYF.

The V and J genes are TRBV27 and TRBJ1-2, with TRBD1 as a possible D gene (6 bases). Germline assignment: CDR1 MNHEY and CDR2 SMNVEV (reference sequence). This CDR3 is built from 15 residues. V was shortened by 5 bases and J by 4 bases, with 17 bases between the two germline ends. The CDR3 here is CASSRRDTFFYGYTF. CDR3 DNA: TGTGCCAGCAGTCGCCGGGACACCTTCTTCTATGGCTACACCTTC.

CDR3 in DNA: TGTGCCAGCAGCCAAAGGTGGGCGGTGGAAATTGGAAACACCATATATTTT. Protein: CASSQRWAVEIGNTIYF. The chain employs TRBV11-3 and TRBJ1-3, with no clear D. CDR3 size: 17 residues. The V end lost 5 bases, the J end lost 3 bases, and 20 bases lay between the germline ends. Germline lookup yields CDR1 SGHNT and CDR2 YENEEA. Using reference TRBV11-3 and TRBJ1-3 for the parts outside the CDR3, the full variable domain is EAGVVQSPRYKIIEKKQPVAFWCNPISGHNTLYWYLQNLGQGPELLIRYENEEAVDDSQLPKDRFSAERLKGVDSTLKIQPAELGDSAVYLCASSQRWAVEIGNTIYFGEGSWLTVV.

The chain has TRBV30 and TRBJ2-2, with 7 positions matching TRBD1. The V segment lost 3 bases and the J segment 1 base; nucleotides outside the gene matches: 2. The length of the CDR3 is 14 residues. From germline, CDR1 is GTSNPN and CDR2 SVGIG (reference sequence). The CDR3 nucleotides read TGTGCCTGGAGGGGACAGCTGAACACCGGGGAGCTGTTTTTT. This encodes CAWRGQLNTGELFF.

V gene TRBV7-2 combines with J gene TRBJ1-1, with 9 bases aligning to TRBD1. This CDR3 region has 15 residues. Germline CDR1 is SGHTA and CDR2 is FQGNSA. J gave up 5 bases and V 2 bases, and 6 bases lay outside the gene matches. CDR3 residues: CASSLQTGGRTEAFF. The CDR3 nucleotides are TGTGCCAGCAGCTTACAGACAGGGGGACGGACTGAAGCTTTCTTT.

This clone was seen once. The chain employs TRBV2 and TRBJ1-1; D is undetermined. V shed 8 bases and J shed 2 bases, with 12 bases lying between them. Germline CDR1 and CDR2: SNHLY and FYNNEI. The CDR3 is made up of 13 amino acids. CDR3 nucleotide sequence: TGTGCCAGCTATTTGACAACCAACACTGAAGCTTTCTTT. It codes for CASYLTTNTEAFF.

Worth noting for this clone: Within the sample, other DNA sequences also encode this same CDR3. J is TRBJ2-7 and V is TRBV7-8, with D tentatively TRBD1 (5 bases). CDR1 is SGHVS and CDR2 is FQNEAQ in the germline V gene. V lost 1 base and J lost 2, with 18 bases in between. This CDR3 has 17 residues. The CDR3 DNA reads TGTGCCAGCAGCTTAGGATGGTTTTCTACAGGAACCTACGAGCAGTACGTC. It codes for CASSLGWFSTGTYEQYV.

The V gene is TRBV28, the J gene TRBJ1-6, with 7 bases lining up with TRBD1. CDR3 length: 15 amino acids. Trimming took 2 bases from V and 7 from J; bases not matched to a gene: 5. Germline-derived CDR1 and CDR2 are MDHEN and SYDVKM. CDR3 sequence (DNA): TGTGCCAGCAGTTTACCCGGGACAGCGAATTCACCCCTCCACTTT. This sequence encodes CASSLPGTANSPLHF.

The chain combines TRBV15 with TRBJ1-2; D is ambiguous. CDR3 length equals 11 residues. In germline, CDR1 is LNHNV, CDR2 YYDKDF (reference sequence). Trimming cost V 3 bases and J 4 bases, with 3 bases left between them. For the CDR3, the DNA is TGTGCCACCAGCAGTAGCTATGGCTACACCTTC. Residues: CATSSSYGYTF.

The rearrangement links TRBV10-2 to TRBJ2-1; 7 bases agree with TRBD1. This CDR3 has 14 residues. The V gene end was trimmed by 3 bases and the J gene end by 3 bases; junction bases not matched to a gene: 2. Germline V gene lookup returns CDR1 WSHSY and CDR2 SAAADI. Here the CDR3 DNA reads TGCGCCAGCAGTGACAGGGGGTTCTACAATGAGCAGTTCTTC. It is translated as CASSDRGFYNEQFF.